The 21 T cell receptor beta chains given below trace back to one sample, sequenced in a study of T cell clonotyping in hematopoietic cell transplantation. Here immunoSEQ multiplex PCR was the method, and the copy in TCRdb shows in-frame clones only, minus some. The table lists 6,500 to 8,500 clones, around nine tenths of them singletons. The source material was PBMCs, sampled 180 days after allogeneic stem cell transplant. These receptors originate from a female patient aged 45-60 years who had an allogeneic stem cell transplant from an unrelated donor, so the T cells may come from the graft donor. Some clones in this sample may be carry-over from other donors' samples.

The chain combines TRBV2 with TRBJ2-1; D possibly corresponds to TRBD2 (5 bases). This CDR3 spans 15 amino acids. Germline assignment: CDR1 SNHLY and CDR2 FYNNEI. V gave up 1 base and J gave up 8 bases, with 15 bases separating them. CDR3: CASSEEGEGDDEQFF. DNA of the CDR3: TGTGCCAGCAGTGAAGAAGGAGAGGGCGACGATGAGCAGTTCTTC. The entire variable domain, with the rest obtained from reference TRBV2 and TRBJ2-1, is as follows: EPEVTQTPSHQVTQMGQEVILRCVPISNHLYFYWYRQILGQKVEFLVSFYNNEISEKSEIFDDQFSVERPDGSNFTLKIRSTKLEDSAMYFCASSEEGEGDDEQFFGPGTRLTVL.

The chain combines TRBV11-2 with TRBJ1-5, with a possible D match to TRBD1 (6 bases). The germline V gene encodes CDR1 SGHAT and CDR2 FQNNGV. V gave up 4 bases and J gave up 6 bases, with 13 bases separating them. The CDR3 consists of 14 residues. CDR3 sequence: CASSSQGSSQPQHF. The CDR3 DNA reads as TGTGCCAGCAGCTCCCAGGGGTCCAGTCAGCCCCAGCATTTT. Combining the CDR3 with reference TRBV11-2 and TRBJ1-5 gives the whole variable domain EAGVAQSPRYKIIEKRQSVAFWCNPISGHATLYWYQQILGQGPKLLIQFQNNGVVDDSQLPKDRFSAERLKGVDSTLKIQPAKLEDSAVYLCASSSQGSSQPQHFGDGTRLSIL.

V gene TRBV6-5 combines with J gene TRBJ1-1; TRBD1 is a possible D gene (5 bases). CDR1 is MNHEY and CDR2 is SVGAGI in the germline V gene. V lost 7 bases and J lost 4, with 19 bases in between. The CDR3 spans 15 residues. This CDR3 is CASTPGVRGGTEAFF. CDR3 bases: TGTGCCAGCACGCCTGGGGTAAGGGGTGGCACTGAAGCTTTCTTT.

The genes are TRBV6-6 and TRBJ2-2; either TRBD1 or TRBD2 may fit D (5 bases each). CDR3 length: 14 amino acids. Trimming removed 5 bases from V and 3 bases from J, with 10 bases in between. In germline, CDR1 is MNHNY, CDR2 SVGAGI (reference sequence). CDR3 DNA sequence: TGTGCCAGCAGTCGGGACCGATACACCGGGGAGCTGTTTTTT. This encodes CASSRDRYTGELFF.

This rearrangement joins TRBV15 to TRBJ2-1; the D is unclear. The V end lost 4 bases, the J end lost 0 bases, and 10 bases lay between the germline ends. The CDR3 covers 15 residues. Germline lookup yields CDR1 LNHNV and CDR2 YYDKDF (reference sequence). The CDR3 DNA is TGTGCCACCAGCACCCCAGAGAGCTCCTACAATGAGCAGTTCTTC. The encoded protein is CATSTPESSYNEQFF.

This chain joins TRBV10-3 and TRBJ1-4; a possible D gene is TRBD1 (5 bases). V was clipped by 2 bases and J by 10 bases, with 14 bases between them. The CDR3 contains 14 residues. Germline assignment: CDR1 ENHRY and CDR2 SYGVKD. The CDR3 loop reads CAISEEGNLRKLFF. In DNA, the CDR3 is TGTGCCATCAGTGAGGAGGGGAATCTACGAAAACTGTTTTTT.

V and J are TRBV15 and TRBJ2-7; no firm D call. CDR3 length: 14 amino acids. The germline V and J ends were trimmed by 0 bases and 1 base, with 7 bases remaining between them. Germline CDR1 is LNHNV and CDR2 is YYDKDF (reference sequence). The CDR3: CATSRDRASYEQYV. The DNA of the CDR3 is TGTGCCACCAGCAGAGATAGGGCTTCCTACGAGCAGTACGTC.

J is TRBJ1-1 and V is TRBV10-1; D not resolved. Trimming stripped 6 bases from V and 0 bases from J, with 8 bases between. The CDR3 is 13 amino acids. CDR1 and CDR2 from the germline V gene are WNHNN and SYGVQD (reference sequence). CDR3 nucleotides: TGCGCCAGCAGAGTAGAATTGAACACTGAAGCTTTCTTT. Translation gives CASRVELNTEAFF.

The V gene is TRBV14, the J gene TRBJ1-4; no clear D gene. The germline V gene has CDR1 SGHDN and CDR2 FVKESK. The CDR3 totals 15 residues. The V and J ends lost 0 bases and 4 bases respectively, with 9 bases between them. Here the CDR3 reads CASSQDEGINEKLFF. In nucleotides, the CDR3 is TGTGCCAGCAGCCAAGATGAAGGGATTAATGAAAAACTGTTTTTT.

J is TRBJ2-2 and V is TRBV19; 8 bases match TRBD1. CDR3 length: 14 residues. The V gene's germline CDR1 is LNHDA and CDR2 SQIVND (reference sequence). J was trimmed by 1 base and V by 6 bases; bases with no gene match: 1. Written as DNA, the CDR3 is TGTGCCAGTAGAGACAGGGGGAACACCGGGGAGCTGTTTTTT. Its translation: CASRDRGNTGELFF.

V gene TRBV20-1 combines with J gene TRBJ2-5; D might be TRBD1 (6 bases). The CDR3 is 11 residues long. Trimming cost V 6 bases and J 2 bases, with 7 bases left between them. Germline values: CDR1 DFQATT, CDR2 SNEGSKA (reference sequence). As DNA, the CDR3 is TGCAGTGCAGGACAGCAAGAGACCCAGTACTTC. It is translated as CSAGQQETQYF.

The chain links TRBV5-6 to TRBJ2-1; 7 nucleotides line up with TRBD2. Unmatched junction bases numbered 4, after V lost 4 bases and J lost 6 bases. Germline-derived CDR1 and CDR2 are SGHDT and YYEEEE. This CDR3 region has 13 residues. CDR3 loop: CASSAGGFNEQFF. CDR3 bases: TGTGCCAGCAGCGCCGGGGGGTTCAATGAGCAGTTCTTC. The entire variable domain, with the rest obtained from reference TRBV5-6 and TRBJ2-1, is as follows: DAGVTQSPTHLIKTRGQQVTLRCSPKSGHDTVSWYQQALGQGPQFIFQYYEEEERQRGNFPDRFSGHQFPNYSSELNVNALLLGDSALYLCASSAGGFNEQFFGPGTRLTVL.

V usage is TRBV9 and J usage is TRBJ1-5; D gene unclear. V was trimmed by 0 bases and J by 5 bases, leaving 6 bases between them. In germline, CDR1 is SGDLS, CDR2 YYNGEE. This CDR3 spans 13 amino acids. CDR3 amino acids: CASSVDSDQPQHF. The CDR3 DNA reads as TGTGCCAGCAGCGTAGATTCGGATCAGCCCCAGCATTTT.

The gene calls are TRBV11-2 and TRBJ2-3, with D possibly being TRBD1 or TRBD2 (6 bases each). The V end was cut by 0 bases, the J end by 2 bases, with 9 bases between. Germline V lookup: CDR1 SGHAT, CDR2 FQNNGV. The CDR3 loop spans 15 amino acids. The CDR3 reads CASSLDRGPTDTQYF. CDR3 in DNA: TGTGCCAGCAGCTTAGACCGGGGGCCCACAGATACGCAGTATTTT.

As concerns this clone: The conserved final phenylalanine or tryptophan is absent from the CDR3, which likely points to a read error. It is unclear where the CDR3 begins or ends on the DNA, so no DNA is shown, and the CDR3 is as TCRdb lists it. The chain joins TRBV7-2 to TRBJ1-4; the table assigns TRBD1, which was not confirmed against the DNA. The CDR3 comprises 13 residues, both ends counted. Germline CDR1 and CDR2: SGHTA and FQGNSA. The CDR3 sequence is CASIYRNRCPGNL.

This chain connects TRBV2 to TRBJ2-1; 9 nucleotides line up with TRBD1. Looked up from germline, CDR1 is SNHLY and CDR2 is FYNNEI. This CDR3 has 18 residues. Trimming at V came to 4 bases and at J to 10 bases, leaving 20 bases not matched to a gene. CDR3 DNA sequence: TGTGCCAGCAGTGGTTTAACAGGGGGCGCATTGATTCCTAGGGAGCAGTTCTTC. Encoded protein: CASSGLTGGALIPREQFF.

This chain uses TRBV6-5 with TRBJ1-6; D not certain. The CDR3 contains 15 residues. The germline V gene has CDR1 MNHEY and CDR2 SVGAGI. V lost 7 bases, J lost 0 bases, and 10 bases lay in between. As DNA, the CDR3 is TGTGCCAGCACCAAATTGGGCTCCTATAATTCACCCCTCCACTTT. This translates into CASTKLGSYNSPLHF.

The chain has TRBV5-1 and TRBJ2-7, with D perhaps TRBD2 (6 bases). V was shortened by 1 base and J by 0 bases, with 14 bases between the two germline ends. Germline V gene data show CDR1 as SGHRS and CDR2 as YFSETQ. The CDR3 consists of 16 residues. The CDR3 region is CASSLFGSGVSYEQYF. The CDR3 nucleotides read TGCGCCAGCAGCTTGTTCGGGAGCGGCGTCTCCTACGAGCAGTACTTC.

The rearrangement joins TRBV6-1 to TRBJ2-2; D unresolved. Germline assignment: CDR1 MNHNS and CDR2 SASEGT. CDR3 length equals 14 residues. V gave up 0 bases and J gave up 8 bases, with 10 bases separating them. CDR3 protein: CASSEAPAWGELFF. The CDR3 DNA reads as TGTGCCAGCAGTGAAGCGCCGGCTTGGGGGGAGCTGTTTTTT.

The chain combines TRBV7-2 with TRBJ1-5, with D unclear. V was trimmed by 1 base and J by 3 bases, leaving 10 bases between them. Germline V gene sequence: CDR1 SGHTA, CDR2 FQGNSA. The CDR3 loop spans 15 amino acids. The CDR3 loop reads CASSLGSFSNQPQHF. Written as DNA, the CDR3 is TGTGCCAGCAGCTTAGGTAGTTTTTCCAATCAGCCCCAGCATTTT.

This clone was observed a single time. The CDR3 loop reads CASSRLFSSYEQYF. The DNA of the CDR3 is TGCGCCAGCAGCCGACTGTTTAGCTCCTACGAGCAGTACTTC. V and J are TRBV5-1 and TRBJ2-7; D is unclear. CDR1 SGHRS and CDR2 YFSETQ come from the germline V gene. Trimming removed 4 bases from V and 0 bases from J, with 11 bases in between. This CDR3 has 14 amino acids.